Each of the 3 T cell receptor beta chains below was sequenced from the same sample in a study of blood T cell repertoires in COVID-19. Sequencing used immunoSEQ multiplex PCR; TCRdb keeps in-frame clones, though not all of them. The sample yields roughly 84,000 clones, approximately 80% seen once. Sequenced input: peripheral blood. The receptors were gathered from a man older than 75 with active or convalescent COVID-19.

The chain carries TRBV29-1 and TRBJ1-5; D is undetermined. Looked up from germline, CDR1 is SQVTM and CDR2 is ANQGSEA. CDR3 length equals 15 residues. The V end lost 1 base, the J end lost 0 bases, and 10 bases lay between the germline ends. The CDR3 DNA follows: TGCAGCGTTGAAGCCCGGGAGAATAGCAATCAGCCCCAGCATTTT. Amino acids: CSVEARENSNQPQHF.

This chain connects TRBV5-6 to TRBJ2-5, with D possibly TRBD2 on 6 matching bases. Between the trimmed V and J ends, which lost 2 bases and 5 bases, there was a span of 22 bases. The CDR3 runs to 17 residues. Germline V gene sequence: CDR1 SGHDT, CDR2 YYEEEE. Here the CDR3 reads CASSFKPGTLEGETQYF. CDR3 in DNA: TGTGCCAGCAGCTTCAAGCCCGGGACTCTCGAAGGGGAGACCCAGTACTTC.

The rearrangement uses TRBV5-6 and TRBJ1-1; D perhaps matches TRBD1 (6 bases). Deletions cut 4 bases from V and 4 bases from J, with 20 bases between. Looked up from germline, CDR1 is SGHDT and CDR2 is YYEEEE. The CDR3 length is 16 residues. CDR3 protein: CASSTLLVETGTEAFF. The CDR3 region has the DNA TGTGCCAGCAGCACACTCTTGGTAGAGACAGGCACTGAAGCTTTCTTT.